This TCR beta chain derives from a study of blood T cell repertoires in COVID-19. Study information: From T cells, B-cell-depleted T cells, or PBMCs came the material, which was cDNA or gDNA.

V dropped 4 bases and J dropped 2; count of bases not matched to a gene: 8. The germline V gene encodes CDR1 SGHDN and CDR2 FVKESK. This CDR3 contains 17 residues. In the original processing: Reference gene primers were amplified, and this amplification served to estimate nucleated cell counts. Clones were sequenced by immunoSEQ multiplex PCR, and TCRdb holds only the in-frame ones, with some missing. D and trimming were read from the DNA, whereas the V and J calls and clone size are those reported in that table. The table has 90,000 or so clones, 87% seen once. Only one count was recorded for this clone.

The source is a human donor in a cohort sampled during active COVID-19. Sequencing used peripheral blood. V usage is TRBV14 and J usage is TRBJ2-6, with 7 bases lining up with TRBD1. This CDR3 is CASSPRQGLPGANVLTF. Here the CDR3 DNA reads TGTGCCAGCAGCCCGAGACAGGGCCTCCCTGGGGCCAACGTCCTGACTTTC.